The T cell receptor beta chain under discussion was sequenced for a study of shared clonotypes between healthy human individuals. The repertoire was sequenced with immunoSEQ multiplex PCR; TCRdb's copy has only in-frame clones and lacks some. Here the sample spans around 1,100,000 clones, 77% being singletons. The V gene lost 0 bases and the J gene lost 2 bases, with 14 bases spanning the gap. Germline V gene data show CDR1 as MNHNY and CDR2 as SVGAGI (reference sequence). The CDR3 is 16 residues long. This sequence originates from a man between 18 and 35 years old in good health. Some clones in this sample may be carry-over from other donors' samples. Sequenced sample: memory CD4+ T cells from PBMCs. As for subset: CD45RA-negative fraction. V is TRBV6-6 and J is TRBJ2-7; no definite D call. The CDR3 loop reads CASSYSVRSNPYEQYF. The CDR3 region has the DNA TGTGCCAGCAGTTACTCAGTCCGGTCTAATCCCTACGAGCAGTACTTC.